This T cell receptor beta chain originates from a study of T cells in Graves' hyperthyroidism and ophthalmopathy. Study-level findings and limits: In validation, the model predicted ophthalmopathy. These predictions came a median about 6.8 months before onset. Blood samples included most of the expanded thyroid clonotypes exceeding 0.001.

TCR beta CDR3 regions were amplified from RNA transcripts. First-round RT-PCR with HTBI primers amplified the TCR CDR3 region. TCRdb re-called the multiplex PCR reads through MiXCR, storing one row per CDR3 protein. The table has approximately 380,000 distinct CDR3 sequences, over 12% seen once. For this clonotype: Its specificity is unknown.

Each diagnosis drew on symptoms, thyroxine, TRAb, thyroid ultrasound and orbital computed tomography findings. Around 10 ml of fresh peripheral blood supplied the PBMCs. Germline V CDR1 and CDR2: SGHRS, YFSETQ. The CDR3 has 14 amino acids. Trimming cost V 4 bases and J 3 bases, with 13 bases left between them. This clonotype originated in a man aged 50 to 60 with Graves' ophthalmopathy. Sequences were obtained from blood. This chain uses TRBV5-1 with TRBJ1-1; TRBD1 is a possible D gene (5 bases). The CDR3: CASSTGTDHTEAFF. The CDR3 DNA is TGCGCCAGCAGCACCGGGACCGACCACACTGAAGCTTTCTTT.